The next 31 T cell receptor beta chains were all read from a single sample in a study of radiotherapy plus CTLA-4 blockade in lung cancer. Profiling relied on immunoSEQ multiplex PCR, and the TCRdb table lists in-frame clones only, not all of them. The table includes about 51,000 clones, approximately 80% detected once. Sample: peripheral blood, taken from a patient treated with radiotherapy plus ipilimumab. The origin of the receptors is a human donor with non-small cell lung cancer whose response to radiotherapy plus ipilimumab could not be evaluated.

The chain combines TRBV5-1 with TRBJ1-5; D remains unclear. V was pared by 4 bases and J by 4 bases, with 9 bases between. CDR3 length: 13 amino acids. Germline V lookup: CDR1 SGHRS, CDR2 YFSETQ. The CDR3 coding sequence is TGCGCCAGCAGCCCCGACACTAATCAGCCCCAGCATTTT. Amino acids: CASSPDTNQPQHF.

The genes are TRBV7-8 and TRBJ2-2, with 9 positions matching TRBD2. Germline CDR1 reads SGHVS; CDR2 reads FQNEAQ. The CDR3 consists of 18 residues. V dropped 1 base and J dropped 7; count of bases not matched to a gene: 13. For the CDR3, the DNA is TGTGCCAGCAGCTTAGATTTTATCGGGACTAGCAGAATCGGGGAGCTGTTTTTT. Residues: CASSLDFIGTSRIGELFF.

This clone has only a few counts. Here the CDR3 reads CASSLRGREQYF. CDR3 DNA sequence: TGTGCCAGCAGTTTAAGGGGGCGGGAGCAGTACTTC. The chain joins TRBV28 to TRBJ2-7; 7 nucleotides line up with TRBD1. This CDR3 contains 12 residues. Germline V gene lookup returns CDR1 MDHEN and CDR2 SYDVKM. V gave up 2 bases and J gave up 7 bases; unmatched junction bases: 2. The full variable domain, completed using reference TRBV28 and TRBJ2-7, is DVKVTQSSRYLVKRTGEKVFLECVQDMDHENMFWYRQDPGLGLRLIYFSYDVKMKEKGDIPEGYSVSREKKERFSLILESASTNQTSMYLCASSLRGREQYFGPGTRLTVT.

Notes on this clone: Other DNA sequences from this sample encode an identical CDR3 as well. This sequence joins TRBV18 and TRBJ2-2; 12 bases are a match to TRBD1. The CDR3 is 16 residues long. Germline trimming cut 4 bases from V and 5 bases from J; bases unmatched to any gene: 5. From germline, CDR1 is KGHSH and CDR2 LQKENI. The CDR3 is CASSRPGQGATGELFF. CDR3 nucleotides: TGTGCCAGCTCACGACCGGGACAGGGGGCTACCGGGGAGCTGTTTTTT.

V is TRBV5-3 and J is TRBJ2-5, with D possibly TRBD1 on 5 matching bases. Gene TRBJ2-7 matches the end of the DNA better, so the J call may be wrong. TRBV5-3 is marked as an open reading frame, function uncertain. The CDR3 is 14 residues long. CDR3 DNA sequence: TGTGCCAGAAGCACCCGGACACGGTCCTACGAGCAGTACTTC. Translating it yields CARSTRTRSYEQYF.

The chain employs TRBV2 and TRBJ1-1, with 7 bases fitting TRBD1. CDR1 and CDR2 from the germline V gene are SNHLY and FYNNEI. The CDR3 is made up of 14 amino acids. Trimming took 6 bases from V and 0 from J; bases not matched to a gene: 4. Here the CDR3 DNA reads TGTGCCAGCAGGGGGGACAGTATGAACACTGAAGCTTTCTTT. Translated: CASRGDSMNTEAFF.

The chain uses TRBV4-1 and TRBJ1-1; tentatively, D is TRBD1 (5 bases). The length of the CDR3 is 13 residues. CDR1 and CDR2 (germline): MGHRA, YSYEKL. V lost 7 bases to trimming and J lost 5 bases, with 14 bases between them. CDR3 nucleotides: TGCGCCAGCACCCAGCGGGGGGAAACTGAAGCTTTCTTT. This translates into CASTQRGETEAFF.

The chain couples TRBV11-1 to TRBJ2-1; maybe TRBD2 (5 bases). Trimming took off 3 bases at V and 3 bases at J, with 12 bases between the two ends. This CDR3 region has 15 residues. Germline V lookup: CDR1 SGHAT, CDR2 FQDESV (reference sequence). The CDR3 coding sequence is TGTGCCAGCAGCTTCCAGTCTAGCAGCTACAATGAGCAGTTCTTC. This codes for CASSFQSSSYNEQFF.

The J gene is TRBJ2-1, the V gene TRBV5-6, with D tentatively TRBD2 (5 bases). The V end was cut by 2 bases, the J end by 0 bases, with 15 bases between. CDR1 and CDR2 (germline): SGHDT, YYEEEE. This CDR3 has 17 residues. In nucleotides, the CDR3 is TGTGCCAGCAGCTTCCTAAGCGAGAGGGCCTCCTACAATGAGCAGTTCTTC. Protein: CASSFLSERASYNEQFF.

The chain joins TRBV4-2 to TRBJ2-5; weak D call: TRBD2 (6 bases). V lost 5 bases and J lost 11, with 39 bases in between. The CDR3 spans 20 residues. The germline CDR1 and CDR2 sequences are LGHNA and YNFKEQ. CDR3 protein: CASSWSPGRLASGVIGKQYF. The CDR3 region has the DNA TGTGCCAGCAGCTGGAGCCCGGGGAGGCTAGCGTCGGGAGTAATCGGAAAGCAGTACTTC.

The chain carries TRBV6-4 and TRBJ2-1; 15 positions match TRBD2. Losses at the gene ends were 0 bases for V and 7 bases for J; bases not matched to a gene: 4. The CDR3 length is 17 residues. CDR1 is MRHNA, CDR2 SNTAGT, per germline. The DNA of the CDR3 is TGTGCCAGCAGTGACTCTGGGACTAGCGGGGGGTTTAATGAGCAGTTCTTC. This translates into CASSDSGTSGGFNEQFF.

This clone appeared a single time. V and J are TRBV4-3 and TRBJ2-1; tentatively, D is TRBD1 (5 bases). V was trimmed by 0 bases and J by 8 bases, leaving 11 bases between them. Looked up from germline, CDR1 is LGHNA and CDR2 is YSLEER. This CDR3 contains 14 residues. CDR3 nucleotide sequence: TGCGCCAGCAGCCAAGATACAGGAACTTATGAGCAGTTCTTC. This sequence encodes CASSQDTGTYEQFF.

The chain combines TRBV9 with TRBJ2-3; perhaps TRBD2 as D (6 bases). Germline V CDR1 and CDR2: SGDLS, YYNGEE. V was trimmed by 1 base and J by 3 bases, leaving 12 bases between them. The CDR3 is made up of 15 amino acids. CDR3 bases: TGTGCCAGCAGCGTATTCGCGGGATTGACAGATACGCAGTATTTT. This encodes CASSVFAGLTDTQYF. The entire variable domain, with the rest obtained from reference TRBV9 and TRBJ2-3, is as follows: DSGVTQTPKHLITATGQRVTLRCSPRSGDLSVYWYQQSLDQGLQFLIQYYNGEERAKGNILERFSAQQFPDLHSELNLSSLELGDSALYFCASSVFAGLTDTQYFGPGTRLTVL.

This clone was seen a single time. The chain uses TRBV28 and TRBJ1-5, with D hard to call. Trimming removed 6 bases from V and 0 bases from J, with 15 bases in between. The germline CDR1 and CDR2 sequences are MDHEN and SYDVKM. The CDR3 is made up of 16 amino acids. The DNA of the CDR3 is TGTGCCAGCAGCCGGGGTTCTGCCTATAGCAATCAGCCCCAGCATTTT. Translating it yields CASSRGSAYSNQPQHF.

The rearrangement uses TRBV5-1 and TRBJ2-5, with 9 bases that match TRBD2. This CDR3 contains 16 residues. The V gene's germline CDR1 is SGHRS and CDR2 YFSETQ. V lost 1 base to trimming and J lost 1 base; unmatched junction nucleotides: 5. Here the CDR3 reads CASSLSGGGGQETQYF. The CDR3 bases are TGCGCCAGCAGCTTGTCGGGCGGGGGGGGCCAAGAGACCCAGTACTTC.

The V call is TRBV7-2, the J call TRBJ2-1; 12 bases agree with TRBD2. Germline CDR1 and CDR2: SGHTA and FQGNSA. The CDR3 has 20 residues. V shed 0 bases and J 8 bases; nucleotides not matched to a gene: 17. The CDR3 sequence: CASSLALTSGRSGPFDEQFF. CDR3 sequence (DNA): TGTGCCAGCAGCTTAGCGCTTACTAGCGGGAGGTCCGGCCCCTTCGATGAGCAGTTCTTC.

This chain uses TRBV4-2 with TRBJ2-1, with TRBD1 as a possible D gene (5 bases). The ends were cut back, 1 base at V and 8 bases at J, with 21 bases in the middle. The germline CDR1 and CDR2 sequences are LGHNA and YNFKEQ. The CDR3 covers 17 residues. The DNA for the CDR3 is TGTGCCAGCAGCCAAGGTAGGGGCAATGCCCCCTGGGATGAGCAGTTCTTC. Its protein is CASSQGRGNAPWDEQFF.

Written as DNA, the CDR3 is TGTGCCAGCAGTCTACGAACAGGGATCCAGCCCCAGCATTTT. As protein: CASSLRTGIQPQHF. This chain uses TRBV28 with TRBJ1-5; possibly TRBD1 for D (6 bases). V was pared by 5 bases and J by 7 bases, with 15 bases between. The CDR3 runs to 14 residues. Germline V lookup: CDR1 MDHEN, CDR2 SYDVKM.

V and J are TRBV6-6 and TRBJ2-5; TRBD1 might be the D (5 bases). Germline V gene sequence: CDR1 MNHNY, CDR2 SVGAGI (reference sequence). The ends were cut back, 0 bases at V and 4 bases at J, with 6 bases in the middle. The CDR3 contains 13 residues. In nucleotides, the CDR3 is TGTGCCAGCAGTTACTCGGGGCGAGAGACCCAGTACTTC. As protein: CASSYSGRETQYF.

This clone was recorded once. This chain links TRBV15 with TRBJ2-5, with a tentative D call TRBD1 (8 bases). Germline CDR1 and CDR2: LNHNV and YYDKDF (reference sequence). Trimming took 3 bases from V and 11 from J, leaving 22 bases between them. This CDR3 is built from 15 residues. CDR3 loop: CATSSFGQGGEEQYF. In nucleotides, the CDR3 is TGTGCCACCAGCAGTTTCGGACAGGGAGGGGAGGAGCAGTACTTC. Variable domain in full (rest from reference TRBV15 and TRBJ2-5): DAMVIQNPRYQVTQFGKPVTLSCSQTLNHNVMYWYQQKSSQAPKLLFHYYDKDFNNEADTPDNFQSRRPNTSFCFLDIRSPGLGDTAMYLCATSSFGQGGEEQYFGPGTRLLVL.

This clone was seen just once. J is TRBJ2-1 and V is TRBV5-6; 7 positions match TRBD1. The trim removed 0 bases at V and 15 bases at J, leaving 6 bases unmatched. The CDR3 consists of 12 residues. Germline CDR1 and CDR2: SGHDT and YYEEEE. The CDR3 here is CASSLARRQGFF. The CDR3, as DNA: TGTGCCAGCAGCTTGGCCCGAAGACAGGGGTTCTTC.

The rearrangement joins TRBV7-2 to TRBJ1-2, with D perhaps TRBD1 (6 bases). In germline, CDR1 is SGHTA, CDR2 FQGNSA. The V gene lost 5 bases and the J gene lost 6 bases, with 13 bases spanning the gap. CDR3 length equals 13 residues. The CDR3 DNA follows: TGTGCCAGCAGCGTACAGGGTAGGCATGGCTACACCTTC. Protein product: CASSVQGRHGYTF.

The J gene is TRBJ2-4, the V gene TRBV27; 7 bases are a match to TRBD1. Germline values: CDR1 MNHEY, CDR2 SMNVEV (reference sequence). The V gene end was trimmed by 5 bases and the J gene end by 2 bases; junction bases not matched to a gene: 9. The CDR3 has 16 amino acids. The DNA for the CDR3 is TGTGCCAGCAGTACCCGGGACAGTCGGTCCAAAAACATTCAGTACTTC. Protein sequence: CASSTRDSRSKNIQYF.

The table lists this clone with a count of one. The rearrangement links TRBV6-1 to TRBJ2-7; 10 bases align to TRBD2. The length of the CDR3 is 15 residues. In germline, CDR1 is MNHNS, CDR2 SASEGT. V lost 6 bases and J lost 6; bases outside the gene matches: 11. CDR3 sequence reads: CASSPQTSGVAEQYF. CDR3 DNA sequence: TGTGCCAGCAGCCCCCAAACTAGCGGGGTCGCCGAGCAGTACTTC.

The chain uses TRBV5-4 and TRBJ1-4; D is undetermined. Germline V gene sequence: CDR1 SGHNT, CDR2 YYREEE (reference sequence). This CDR3 region has 16 residues. V dropped 0 bases and J dropped 4 bases, with 13 bases sitting between them. Written as DNA, the CDR3 is TGTGCCAGCAGCTTGGGTGTCGGGATTGGTAATGAAAAACTGTTTTTT. It codes for CASSLGVGIGNEKLFF.

The chain has TRBV11-2 and TRBJ1-1; no reliable D call. Deletions cut 3 bases from V and 5 bases from J, with 13 bases between. This CDR3 spans 14 amino acids. From germline, CDR1 is SGHAT and CDR2 FQNNGV. The CDR3 sequence: CASSLLGGETEAFF. CDR3 nucleotides: TGTGCCAGCAGCTTGCTGGGAGGAGAAACTGAAGCTTTCTTT.

This clone was seen once. The CDR3 here is CASSPSGRGTDTQYF. In DNA, the CDR3 is TGCGCCAGCAGCCCCAGCGGGAGAGGGACAGATACGCAGTATTTT. The chain uses TRBV5-1 and TRBJ2-3; 8 positions agree with TRBD2. The CDR3 has 15 residues. With V trimmed by 4 bases and J by 3 bases, 7 bases remained unmatched. CDR1 is SGHRS, CDR2 YFSETQ, per germline.

The table lists this clone with a few counts. The chain employs TRBV2 and TRBJ1-6; D uncertain. V gave up 1 base and J gave up 3 bases, with 4 bases separating them. This CDR3 has 14 amino acids. Germline CDR1 is SNHLY and CDR2 is FYNNEI. The DNA for the CDR3 is TGTGCCAGCAGTGAAGACAACTATAATTCACCCCTCCACTTT. The encoded protein is CASSEDNYNSPLHF. The full variable domain, with the rest looked up from reference TRBV2 and TRBJ1-6, is EPEVTQTPSHQVTQMGQEVILRCVPISNHLYFYWYRQILGQKVEFLVSFYNNEISEKSEIFDDQFSVERPDGSNFTLKIRSTKLEDSAMYFCASSEDNYNSPLHFGNGTRLTVT.

The chain uses TRBV5-1 and TRBJ1-1; D gene unclear. CDR1 is SGHRS, CDR2 YFSETQ, per germline. This CDR3 comprises 15 residues. The V gene lost 4 bases and the J gene lost 0 bases, with 13 bases spanning the gap. DNA of the CDR3: TGCGCCAGCAGCGGGCAGGCCACTTTGAACACTGAAGCTTTCTTT. As protein: CASSGQATLNTEAFF. The full variable domain, rest sourced from reference TRBV5-1 and TRBJ1-1, is KAGVTQTPRYLIKTRGQQVTLSCSPISGHRSVSWYQQTPGQGLQFLFEYFSETQRNKGNFPGRFSGRQFSNSRSEMNVSTLELGDSALYLCASSGQATLNTEAFFGQGTRLTVV.

This chain joins TRBV5-1 and TRBJ2-7, with D maybe TRBD1 (6 bases). Germline CDR1 and CDR2: SGHRS and YFSETQ. The CDR3 covers 12 residues. The V and J ends lost 4 bases and 6 bases respectively, with 11 bases between them. As DNA, the CDR3 is TGCGCCAGCAGCCCGACAGGTTCCGAGCAGTACTTC. This gives the protein CASSPTGSEQYF.

The genes are TRBV9 and TRBJ2-3, with D possibly TRBD2 on 6 matching bases. The CDR3 spans 15 residues. Germline V gives CDR1 SGDLS, CDR2 YYNGEE. V was clipped by 1 base and J by 3 bases, with 12 bases between them. CDR3 DNA: TGTGCCAGCAGCGTATTTCGCGGGACTACAGATACGCAGTATTTT. The encoded protein is CASSVFRGTTDTQYF.